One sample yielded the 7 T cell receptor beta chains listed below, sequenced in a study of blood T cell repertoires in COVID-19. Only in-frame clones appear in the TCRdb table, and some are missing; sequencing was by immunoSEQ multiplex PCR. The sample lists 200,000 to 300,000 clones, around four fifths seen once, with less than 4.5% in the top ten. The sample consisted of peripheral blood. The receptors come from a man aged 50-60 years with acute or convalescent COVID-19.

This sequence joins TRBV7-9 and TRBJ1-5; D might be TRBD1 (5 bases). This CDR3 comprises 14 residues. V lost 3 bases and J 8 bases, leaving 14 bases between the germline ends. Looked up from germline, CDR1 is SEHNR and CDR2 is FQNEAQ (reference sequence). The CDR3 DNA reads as TGTGCCAGCAGCTTGAGGGAGGGGCGAGAGCCCCAGCATTTT. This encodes CASSLREGREPQHF.

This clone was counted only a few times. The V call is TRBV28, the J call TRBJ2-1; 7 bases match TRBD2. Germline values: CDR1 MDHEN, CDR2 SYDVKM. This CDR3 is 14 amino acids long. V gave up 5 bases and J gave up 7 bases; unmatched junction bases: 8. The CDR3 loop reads CASSAGLDANEQFF. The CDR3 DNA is TGTGCCAGCAGTGCCGGACTAGATGCGAATGAGCAGTTCTTC.

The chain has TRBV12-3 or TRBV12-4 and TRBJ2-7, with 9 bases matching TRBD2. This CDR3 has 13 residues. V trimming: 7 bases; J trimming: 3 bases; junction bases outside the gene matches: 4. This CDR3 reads CASTLSGGYEQYF. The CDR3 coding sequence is TGTGCCAGCACCCTTAGCGGGGGCTACGAGCAGTACTTC.

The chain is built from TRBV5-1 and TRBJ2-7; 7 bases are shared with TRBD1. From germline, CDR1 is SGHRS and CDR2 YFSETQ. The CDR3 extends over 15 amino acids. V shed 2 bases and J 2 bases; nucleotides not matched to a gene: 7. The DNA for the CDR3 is TGCGCCAGCAGCTTCTTACGGGACAGCACCTACGAGCAGTACTTC. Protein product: CASSFLRDSTYEQYF.

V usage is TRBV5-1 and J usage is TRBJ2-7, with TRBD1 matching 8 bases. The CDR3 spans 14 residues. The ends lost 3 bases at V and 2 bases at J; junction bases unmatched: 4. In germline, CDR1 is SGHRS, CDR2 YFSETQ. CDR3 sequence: CASSWQGATYEQYF. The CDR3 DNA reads TGCGCCAGCAGCTGGCAGGGGGCCACCTACGAGCAGTACTTC.

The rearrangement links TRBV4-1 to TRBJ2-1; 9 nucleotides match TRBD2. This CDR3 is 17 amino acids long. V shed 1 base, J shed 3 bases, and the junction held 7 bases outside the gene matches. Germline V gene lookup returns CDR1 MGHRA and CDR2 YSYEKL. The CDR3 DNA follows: TGCGCCAGCAGCCAAGTTCGGCTAGCGGGGCGCTACAATGAGCAGTTCTTC. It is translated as CASSQVRLAGRYNEQFF.

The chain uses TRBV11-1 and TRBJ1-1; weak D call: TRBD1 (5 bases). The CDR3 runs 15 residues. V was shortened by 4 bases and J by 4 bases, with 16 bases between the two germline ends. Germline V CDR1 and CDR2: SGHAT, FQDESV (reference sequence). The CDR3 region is CASSWPYGGITEAFF. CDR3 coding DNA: TGTGCCAGCAGCTGGCCCTACGGGGGTATCACTGAAGCTTTCTTT.